These T cell receptor beta chains were read from a single sample in a study of cytomegalovirus exposure and HLA in healthy donors. The protocol was immunoSEQ multiplex PCR, while the TCRdb copy is restricted to in-frame clones and leaves out a portion. The table records 120,000 or so clones, 72% of them present only once. Material for sequencing was PBMCs. These receptors were collected from a young man in good health and CMV-seronegative. Each CDR3 is given with its conserved first and last residue. The D gene is left open where the match is weak. Only part of the rows carry a size: once, few, many, or a class if the clone is expanded.

CDR3	DNA	V	J	D	size
CASSLAPAGEFHEQYF	TGTGCCAGCAGCTTAGCGCCCGCAGGGGAGTTCCACGAGCAGTACTTC	TRBV11-3	TRBJ2-7	NA	NA
CASSSLYEQYF	TGTGCCAGCAGCTCCCTCTACGAGCAGTACTTC	TRBV11-2	TRBJ2-7	NA	NA
CASSPGTGYGGYTF	TGTGCCAGCAGTCCCGGGACAGGGTATGGCGGCTACACCTTC	TRBV6-4	TRBJ1-2	TRBD1	NA
CASRVSQGTNQPQHF	TGCGCCAGCCGAGTGTCACAGGGTACGAATCAGCCCCAGCATTTT	TRBV10-2	TRBJ1-5	NA	NA
CASSLPGLHPYEQYF	TGTGCCAGCAGCCTTCCGGGACTTCACCCCTACGAGCAGTACTTC	TRBV21-1	TRBJ2-7	NA	NA
CASSLVVAGGHEQYF	TGCGCCAGCAGCTTGGTGGTGGCAGGGGGCCACGAGCAGTACTTC	TRBV5-1	TRBJ2-7	TRBD1	few
CASSLTDRGLETQYF	TGTGCCAGCAGCTTGACGGACAGGGGGTTAGAGACCCAGTACTTC	TRBV5-4	TRBJ2-5	TRBD1	NA
CASRLDGRDNTEAFF	TGTGCAAGTCGCTTAGATGGCAGGGATAACACTGAAGCTTTCTTT	TRBV12-2	TRBJ1-1	NA	NA
CATRRTFSNYEQYF	TGTGCCACCCGCCGGACTTTTTCCAACTACGAGCAGTACTTC	TRBV2	TRBJ2-7	NA	NA
CASRTLGGRTNEKLFF	TGTGCCAGCAGGACACTGGGGGGTAGGACTAATGAAAAACTGTTTTTT	TRBV6-6	TRBJ1-4	NA	once
CASMQQGANQPQHF	TGCGCCAGCATGCAACAGGGGGCCAATCAGCCCCAGCATTTT	TRBV10-2	TRBJ1-5	TRBD1	NA
CASSDTSGGASDTQYF	TGTGCCAGCAGTGACACCAGCGGGGGGGCCTCAGATACGCAGTATTTT	TRBV6-4	TRBJ2-3	TRBD2	NA
CASSRQGASYEQYF	TGTGCCAGCAGTCGACAGGGGGCATCCTACGAGCAGTACTTC	TRBV6-5	TRBJ2-7	TRBD1	once
CASSLVASGGGITDTQYF	TGCGCCAGCAGCTTGGTGGCTAGCGGGGGGGGGATAACAGATACGCAGTATTTT	TRBV5-1	TRBJ2-3	TRBD2	NA
CAISESIAVRSGNTIYF	TGTGCCATCAGTGAGTCGATAGCTGTGCGCTCTGGAAACACCATATATTTT	TRBV10-3	TRBJ1-3	NA	NA
CASSRDRDNYGYTF	TGCGCCAGCAGCCGAGACAGAGATAACTATGGCTACACCTTC	TRBV5-1	TRBJ1-2	NA	NA
CAIRDQGAFTEAFF	TGTGCCATCAGAGACCAGGGGGCTTTTACTGAAGCTTTCTTT	TRBV10-3	TRBJ1-1	TRBD1	NA
CASSSGLAGIYNEQFF	TGTGCCAGCAGCTCGGGACTAGCGGGGATATACAATGAGCAGTTCTTC	TRBV5-5	TRBJ2-1	TRBD2	NA
CASSDRQGLNYEQYF	TGTGCCAGCAGTGACCGACAGGGACTCAACTACGAGCAGTACTTC	TRBV6-6	TRBJ2-7	NA	NA
CASSPTGAITNEKLFF	TGTGCCAGCAGCCCAACAGGGGCGATAACTAATGAAAAACTGTTTTTT	TRBV7-6	TRBJ1-4	TRBD1	NA
CASSPYSRNTEAFF	TGTGCCAGCAGCCCCTATTCGAGAAACACTGAAGCTTTCTTT	TRBV7-9	TRBJ1-1	NA	NA
CSVDAYRYGYTF	TGCAGCGTTGACGCCTATAGATATGGCTACACCTTC	TRBV29-1	TRBJ1-2	NA	NA
CASSYSTGGYEQYF	TGTGCCAGCAGTTACTCGACAGGGGGCTACGAGCAGTACTTC	TRBV6-6	TRBJ2-7	TRBD1	NA
CASSLKRGEGQETQYF	TGCGCCAGCAGCTTGAAGCGGGGGGAGGGGCAAGAGACCCAGTACTTC	TRBV5-1	TRBJ2-5	TRBD2	NA
CASSLEGQGYEQYF	TGCGCCAGCAGCTTGGAGGGGCAGGGCTACGAGCAGTACTTC	TRBV5-1	TRBJ2-7	NA	NA
CASSKPGQGLSAQYF	TGTGCCAGCAGCAAACCGGGACAGGGCTTGTCGGCCCAGTACTTC	TRBV7-2	TRBJ2-5	TRBD1	NA
CASSELTGSGEKLFF	TGTGCCAGCAGCGAACTGACAGGGAGCGGTGAAAAACTGTTTTTT	TRBV28	TRBJ1-4	TRBD1	few
CASSLAQGFTEAFF	TGTGCCAGCAGCTTAGCTCAGGGGTTCACTGAAGCTTTCTTT	TRBV7-2	TRBJ1-1	NA	once
CASSEVGGETQYF	TGCGCCAGCAGTGAGGTGGGGGGGGAGACCCAGTACTTC	TRBV10-2	TRBJ2-5	TRBD2	NA
CASSSRLAGVGEQYF	TGTGCCAGCAGCTCCAGACTAGCGGGGGTTGGGGAGCAGTACTTC	TRBV28	TRBJ2-7	TRBD2	NA
CASSLEGRNTEAFF	TGTGCCAGCAGCTTGGAAGGGAGGAACACTGAAGCTTTCTTT	TRBV7-9	TRBJ1-1	NA	NA
CASSFYRVYTF	TGTGCCAGCAGTTTTTACAGGGTCTACACCTTC	TRBV28	TRBJ1-2	NA	once
CASSTRTGSYGYTF	TGCGCCAGCAGCACTAGGACAGGGAGCTATGGCTACACCTTC	TRBV5-1	TRBJ1-2	TRBD1	NA